A selection of T cell receptor beta chains follows, all from one sample in a study of blood T cell repertoires in COVID-19. Sequencing used immunoSEQ multiplex PCR; TCRdb keeps in-frame clones, though not all of them. The sample lists about 270,000 clones; roughly nine tenths were seen once. Sample: PBMCs or T cells enriched from blood (not recorded which). All receptors come from a woman aged 18-29 years who had recovered from COVID-19. Both conserved end residues are part of each CDR3. The order of the fields is D gene, V gene, clone size, J gene, CDR3 DNA, CDR3 protein. The D gene is left open where the match is weak. Expanded clones are given a class, and other clones once, few, many or no size at all.

d_gene: NA; v_gene: TRBV28; abundance: NA; j_gene: TRBJ1-4; CDR3nt: TGTGCCAGCAGTTCCACAGGGAAGGGCGAAAAACTGTTTTTT; CDR3aa: CASSSTGKGEKLFF
d_gene: NA; v_gene: TRBV3-1/TRBV3-2; abundance: NA; j_gene: TRBJ1-5; CDR3nt: TGTGCCAGCAGCCAAGGGCAGGGGAGGGGTCAGCCCCAGCATTTT; CDR3aa: CASSQGQGRGQPQHF
d_gene: TRBD1; v_gene: TRBV5-1; abundance: NA; j_gene: TRBJ2-7; CDR3nt: TGCGCCAGCAGCTTGGCGCAGGGGGCGAGACTCGAGCAGTACTTC; CDR3aa: CASSLAQGARLEQYF
d_gene: NA; v_gene: TRBV7-9; abundance: NA; j_gene: TRBJ2-7; CDR3nt: TGTGCCAGCAGCTTAGACACGACTCGCTACGAGCAGTACTTC; CDR3aa: CASSLDTTRYEQYF
d_gene: TRBD1; v_gene: TRBV12-5; abundance: NA; j_gene: TRBJ1-1; CDR3nt: TGTGCTAGTGCCGCGACAGGGACAGCTGAAGCTTTCTTT; CDR3aa: CASAATGTAEAFF
d_gene: NA; v_gene: TRBV6-5; abundance: NA; j_gene: TRBJ2-1; CDR3nt: TGTGCCAGCAGCCCCTCACGGAATGAGCAGTTCTTC; CDR3aa: CASSPSRNEQFF
d_gene: TRBD1; v_gene: TRBV7-2; abundance: NA; j_gene: TRBJ1-5; CDR3nt: TGTGCCAGCAGCACAGACAGGGGAGGCCAGCCCCAGCATTTT; CDR3aa: CASSTDRGGQPQHF
d_gene: TRBD1; v_gene: TRBV10-1; abundance: few; j_gene: TRBJ2-4; CDR3nt: TGCGCCAGCAGTGAGACACAGGGGCTTAACATTCAGTACTTC; CDR3aa: CASSETQGLNIQYF
d_gene: NA; v_gene: TRBV12-5; abundance: NA; j_gene: TRBJ1-5; CDR3nt: TGTGCTAGTGGTCCCGGGACTCAGGATCAGCCCCAGCATTTT; CDR3aa: CASGPGTQDQPQHF
d_gene: TRBD1; v_gene: TRBV24-1; abundance: NA; j_gene: TRBJ1-5; CDR3nt: TGTGCCATCGGAGGGGGGACAGGAAGTCAGCCCCAGCATTTT; CDR3aa: CAIGGGTGSQPQHF
d_gene: NA; v_gene: TRBV19; abundance: NA; j_gene: TRBJ1-6; CDR3nt: TGTGCCAGTAGTAAATTCGACAGCTCCTATAATTCACCCCTCCACTTT; CDR3aa: CASSKFDSSYNSPLHF
d_gene: TRBD1; v_gene: TRBV15; abundance: NA; j_gene: TRBJ1-4; CDR3nt: TGTGCCACCAGGCCAGGGGGTGGTAATGAAAAACTGTTTTTT; CDR3aa: CATRPGGGNEKLFF
d_gene: NA; v_gene: TRBV3-1/TRBV3-2; abundance: NA; j_gene: TRBJ1-2; CDR3nt: TGTGCCAGCAGCCTCGGACATTTACTAAACTATGGCTACACCTTC; CDR3aa: CASSLGHLLNYGYTF
d_gene: NA; v_gene: TRBV10-2; abundance: NA; j_gene: TRBJ2-3; CDR3nt: TGCGCCAGCAGTGATGCCGGGGGCACAGATACGCAGTATTTT; CDR3aa: CASSDAGGTDTQYF
d_gene: TRBD2; v_gene: TRBV5-4; abundance: NA; j_gene: TRBJ2-5; CDR3nt: TGTGCCAGCAGCCCACAGGCGGGAGCAGAGACCCAGTACTTC; CDR3aa: CASSPQAGAETQYF
d_gene: TRBD1; v_gene: TRBV7-9; abundance: once; j_gene: TRBJ2-1; CDR3nt: TGTGCCAGCGGGGGACAGGGGATCAATGAGCAGTTCTTC; CDR3aa: CASGGQGINEQFF
d_gene: TRBD1; v_gene: TRBV28; abundance: NA; j_gene: TRBJ1-2; CDR3nt: TGTGCCAGCAGTCACGGACAGGGAGGGGGTACTAACTATGGCTACACCTTC; CDR3aa: CASSHGQGGGTNYGYTF
d_gene: NA; v_gene: TRBV30; abundance: NA; j_gene: TRBJ1-6; CDR3nt: TGTGCCTGGAGTCTGCGGGGAGCCAATAATTCACCCCTCCACTTT; CDR3aa: CAWSLRGANNSPLHF
d_gene: TRBD1; v_gene: TRBV9; abundance: NA; j_gene: TRBJ2-1; CDR3nt: TGTGCCAGCAGCTCAGGGGGCTCCTACAATGAGCAGTTCTTC; CDR3aa: CASSSGGSYNEQFF
d_gene: NA; v_gene: TRBV5-4; abundance: NA; j_gene: TRBJ2-7; CDR3nt: TGTGCCAGCAGCTTCGGCGGGGAGCAGTACTTC; CDR3aa: CASSFGGEQYF
d_gene: TRBD1; v_gene: TRBV27; abundance: NA; j_gene: TRBJ2-6; CDR3nt: TGTGCCAGCAGCATCACAGGGGGCACAGGGGCCAACGTCCTGACTTTC; CDR3aa: CASSITGGTGANVLTF
d_gene: NA; v_gene: TRBV11-2; abundance: NA; j_gene: TRBJ1-2; CDR3nt: TGTGCCAGCAGCTTAGTGGCAGTTCGAGGCTACACCTTC; CDR3aa: CASSLVAVRGYTF
d_gene: TRBD1; v_gene: TRBV5-1; abundance: NA; j_gene: TRBJ2-7; CDR3nt: TGCGCCAGCAGCTTGGTGGGGACAGCCTACGAGCAGTACTTC; CDR3aa: CASSLVGTAYEQYF
d_gene: TRBD2; v_gene: TRBV19; abundance: NA; j_gene: TRBJ2-1; CDR3nt: TGTGCCAGTAGTAGCGGCTCGGGGGGGCCGTTTTTAAGCTCCTACAATGAGCAGTTCTTC; CDR3aa: CASSSGSGGPFLSSYNEQFF
d_gene: NA; v_gene: TRBV7-2; abundance: once; j_gene: TRBJ2-7; CDR3nt: TGTGCCAGCAGCGGACGAGGGGCGGGGAACTACGAGCAGTACTTC; CDR3aa: CASSGRGAGNYEQYF
d_gene: TRBD1; v_gene: TRBV9; abundance: NA; j_gene: TRBJ1-1; CDR3nt: TGTGCCAGCAGCCCCCAAGGGACAGCCGTCACTGAAGCTTTCTTT; CDR3aa: CASSPQGTAVTEAFF
d_gene: TRBD2; v_gene: TRBV10-3; abundance: once; j_gene: TRBJ2-3; CDR3nt: TGTGCCATCAGTGAGGGGCGGGGGACCACAGATACGCAGTATTTT; CDR3aa: CAISEGRGTTDTQYF
d_gene: NA; v_gene: TRBV5-1; abundance: NA; j_gene: TRBJ2-1; CDR3nt: TGCGCCAGCAGCCCCCGGGGAGGGGGCTACAATGAGCAGTTCTTC; CDR3aa: CASSPRGGGYNEQFF
d_gene: NA; v_gene: TRBV4-1; abundance: NA; j_gene: TRBJ2-7; CDR3nt: TGCGCCAGCAGCCAAGCAACGACAGGACGTTCCTACGAGCAGTACTTC; CDR3aa: CASSQATTGRSYEQYF
d_gene: TRBD2; v_gene: TRBV5-4; abundance: NA; j_gene: TRBJ2-2; CDR3nt: TGTGCCACCGGTCCGGAGGTTTGGCGGGGGGGCCCGTTGAACACCGGGGAGCTGTTTTTT; CDR3aa: CATGPEVWRGGPLNTGELFF
d_gene: TRBD1; v_gene: TRBV5-1; abundance: once; j_gene: TRBJ1-6; CDR3nt: TGCGCCAGCAGCGAGCAGGGGGAGAGTTCACCCCTCCACTTT; CDR3aa: CASSEQGESSPLHF
d_gene: NA; v_gene: TRBV7-2; abundance: NA; j_gene: TRBJ1-1; CDR3nt: TGTGCCAGCAGCTTCATAGGGGAAACTGAAGCTTTCTTT; CDR3aa: CASSFIGETEAFF
d_gene: NA; v_gene: TRBV5-6; abundance: NA; j_gene: TRBJ1-1; CDR3nt: TGTGCCAGCAGCTCGGGAGAAAAAGCTTTCTTT; CDR3aa: CASSSGEKAFF
d_gene: TRBD1; v_gene: TRBV6-5; abundance: NA; j_gene: TRBJ1-6; CDR3nt: TGTGCCAGCAGTATCAGGGGGCGAGGTTCACCCCTCCACTTT; CDR3aa: CASSIRGRGSPLHF